Listed below are T cell receptor beta chains from one sample, sequenced in a study of T-cell reconstitution after alpha-beta-depleted transplantation in children. Using its own MiXCR run on the PCR reads, TCRdb lists one record per CDR3 protein. The sample consists of 280,000 or so distinct CDR3 sequences, approximately 10% of them appearing once. The material was peripheral blood, obtained 180 days after TCRalphabeta/CD19-depleted stem cell transplant. The receptors derive from a male patient aged 2 to 10 who had a stem cell transplant for chronic granulomatous disease, so the T cells may come from the graft donor. CDR3s include the opening cysteine and the closing phenylalanine or tryptophan.

>TRBJ1-5|TRBV12-3/TRBV12-4
CASSLGREFNQPQHF
>TRBJ2-7|TRBV5-1
CASSSFGSSYEQYF
>TRBJ2-7|TRBV20-1
CSARDGDRGYEQYF
>TRBJ2-1|TRBV29-1
CSVGTSGKYNEQFF
>TRBJ2-5|TRBV29-1
CSVSKGWLRAEETQYF
>TRBJ2-7|TRBV27
CASSSGLEYEQYF
>TRBJ2-3|TRBV5-1
CASSPVRGDTQYF
>TRBJ2-2|TRBV11-2
CASRRTGATGVLFF
>TRBJ2-1|TRBV6-1
CASGRARYNEQFF
>TRBJ1-1|TRBV5-1
CASSLPLPNTEAFF
>TRBJ2-1|TRBV7-6
CASSQVELAGGRGQFF
>TRBJ2-5|TRBV20-1
CSATGTSGRARETQYF
>TRBJ2-1|TRBV5-1
CASSGGGNYNEQFF
>TRBJ2-1|TRBV12-3/TRBV12-4
CASSLYAGDEQFF
>TRBJ1-1|TRBV27
CASSLGQRTEAFF